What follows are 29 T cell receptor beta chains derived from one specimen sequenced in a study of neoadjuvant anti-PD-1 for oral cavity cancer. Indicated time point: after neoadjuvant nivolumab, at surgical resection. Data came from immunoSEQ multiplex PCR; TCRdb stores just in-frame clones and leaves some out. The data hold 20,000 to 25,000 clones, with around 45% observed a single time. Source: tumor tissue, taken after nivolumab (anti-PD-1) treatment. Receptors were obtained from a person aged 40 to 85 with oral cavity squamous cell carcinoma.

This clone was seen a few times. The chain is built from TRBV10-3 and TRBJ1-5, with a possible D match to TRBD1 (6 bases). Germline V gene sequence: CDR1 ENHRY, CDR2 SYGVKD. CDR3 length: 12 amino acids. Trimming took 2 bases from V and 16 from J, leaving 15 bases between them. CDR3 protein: CAISEPGQKPHF. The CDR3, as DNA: TGTGCCATCAGTGAGCCCGGACAGAAGCCCCATTTT.

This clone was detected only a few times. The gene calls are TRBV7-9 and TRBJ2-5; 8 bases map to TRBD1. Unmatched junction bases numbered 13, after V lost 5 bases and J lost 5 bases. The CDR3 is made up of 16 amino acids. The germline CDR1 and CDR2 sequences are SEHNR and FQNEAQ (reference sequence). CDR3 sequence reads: CASSLSGQGAKETQYF. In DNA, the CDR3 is TGTGCCAGCAGCCTATCTGGGCAGGGGGCGAAGGAGACCCAGTACTTC.

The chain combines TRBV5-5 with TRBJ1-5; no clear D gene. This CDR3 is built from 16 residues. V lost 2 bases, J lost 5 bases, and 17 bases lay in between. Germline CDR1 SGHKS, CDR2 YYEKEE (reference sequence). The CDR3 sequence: CASSLSWAGIYQPQHF. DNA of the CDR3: TGTGCCAGCAGCTTAAGTTGGGCGGGGATCTATCAGCCCCAGCATTTT.

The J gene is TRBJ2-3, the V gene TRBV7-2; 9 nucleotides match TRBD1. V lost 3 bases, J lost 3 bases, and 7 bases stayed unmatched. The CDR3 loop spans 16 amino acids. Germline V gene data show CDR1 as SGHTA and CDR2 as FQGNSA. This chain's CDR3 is CASSLGVDRGTDTQYF. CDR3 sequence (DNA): TGTGCCAGCAGCTTGGGGGTGGACAGGGGAACAGATACGCAGTATTTT.

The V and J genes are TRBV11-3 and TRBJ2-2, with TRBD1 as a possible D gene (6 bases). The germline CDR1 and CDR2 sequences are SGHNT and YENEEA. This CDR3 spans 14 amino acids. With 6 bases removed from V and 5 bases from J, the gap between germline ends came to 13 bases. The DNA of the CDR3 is TGTGCCAGCAGGAAATACAGGGATACCGGGGAGCTGTTTTTT. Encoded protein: CASRKYRDTGELFF.

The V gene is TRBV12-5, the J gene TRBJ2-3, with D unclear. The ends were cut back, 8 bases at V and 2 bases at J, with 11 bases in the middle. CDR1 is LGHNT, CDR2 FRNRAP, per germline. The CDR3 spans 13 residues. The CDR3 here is CASSEVNTDTQYF. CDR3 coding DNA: TGTGCTAGTTCTGAGGTGAACACAGATACGCAGTATTTT.

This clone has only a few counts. In DNA form, the CDR3 reads TGTGCCAGCAGTGAAGGGGGAGGCACTGAAGCTTTCTTT. This codes for CASSEGGGTEAFF. V is TRBV6-1 and J is TRBJ1-1; no definite D call. Looked up from germline, CDR1 is MNHNS and CDR2 is SASEGT. V was shortened by 1 base and J by 4 bases, with 7 bases between the two germline ends. The CDR3 is 13 residues long.

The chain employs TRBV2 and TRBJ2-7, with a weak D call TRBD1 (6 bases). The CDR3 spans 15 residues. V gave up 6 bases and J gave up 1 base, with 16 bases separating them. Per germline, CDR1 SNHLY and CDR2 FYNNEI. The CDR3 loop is CASSLGQLTSYEQYF. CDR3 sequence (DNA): TGTGCCAGCAGCCTCGGACAGCTGACTTCCTACGAGCAGTACTTC.

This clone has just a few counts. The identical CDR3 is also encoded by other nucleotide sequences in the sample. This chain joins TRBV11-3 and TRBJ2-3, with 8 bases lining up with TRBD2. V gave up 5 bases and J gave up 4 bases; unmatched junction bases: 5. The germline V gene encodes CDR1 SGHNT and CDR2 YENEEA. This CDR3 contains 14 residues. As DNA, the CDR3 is TGTGCCAGCAGCCGACGGGGGGGGGCAGATACGCAGTATTTT. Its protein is CASSRRGGADTQYF.

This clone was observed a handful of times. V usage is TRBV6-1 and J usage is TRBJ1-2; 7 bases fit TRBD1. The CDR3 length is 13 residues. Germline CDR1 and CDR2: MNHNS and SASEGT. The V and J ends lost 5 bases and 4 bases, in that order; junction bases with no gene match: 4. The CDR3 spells CASSSTGIYGYTF. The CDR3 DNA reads TGTGCCAGCAGTTCGACAGGGATCTATGGCTACACCTTC.

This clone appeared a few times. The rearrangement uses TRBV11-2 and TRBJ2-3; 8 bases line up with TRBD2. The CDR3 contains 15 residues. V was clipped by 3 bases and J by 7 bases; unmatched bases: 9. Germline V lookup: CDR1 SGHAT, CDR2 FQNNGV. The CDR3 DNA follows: TGTGCCAGCAGCTTCGGGGGGGTGGGTGCAAATACGCAGTATTTT. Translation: CASSFGGVGANTQYF. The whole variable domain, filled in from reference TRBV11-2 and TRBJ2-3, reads EAGVAQSPRYKIIEKRQSVAFWCNPISGHATLYWYQQILGQGPKLLIQFQNNGVVDDSQLPKDRFSAERLKGVDSTLKIQPAKLEDSAVYLCASSFGGVGANTQYFGPGTRLTVL.

As DNA, the CDR3 is TGTGCCAGTAACCCCACTGGGTCCTACAATGAGCAGTTCTTC. This encodes CASNPTGSYNEQFF. The chain carries TRBV19 and TRBJ2-1; D uncertain. V shed 7 bases and J shed 1 base, with 11 bases lying between them. Germline V gives CDR1 LNHDA, CDR2 SQIVND (reference sequence). There are 14 residues in the CDR3.

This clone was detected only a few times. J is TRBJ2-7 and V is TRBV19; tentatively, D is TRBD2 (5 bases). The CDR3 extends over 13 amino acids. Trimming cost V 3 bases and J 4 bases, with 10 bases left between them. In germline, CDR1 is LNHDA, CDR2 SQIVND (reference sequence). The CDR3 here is CASSMNSGYEQYF. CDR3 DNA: TGTGCCAGTAGTATGAACAGCGGTTACGAGCAGTACTTC.

The CDR3 sequence: CASSARTRPSYEQYF. CDR3 DNA: TGTGCCAGCAGCGCTCGGACAAGACCTTCCTACGAGCAGTACTTC. The rearrangement links TRBV11-1 to TRBJ2-7; a weak D match, TRBD1 (5 bases). Germline CDR1 reads SGHAT; CDR2 reads FQDESV (reference sequence). The germline V and J ends were trimmed by 5 bases and 1 base, with 15 bases remaining between them. CDR3 length equals 15 residues. Supplemented by reference TRBV11-1 and TRBJ2-7, the full variable domain reads EAEVAQSPRYKITEKSQAVAFWCDPISGHATLYWYRQILGQGPELLVQFQDESVVDDSQLPKDRFSAERLKGVDSTLKIQPAELGDSAMYLCASSARTRPSYEQYFGPGTRLTVT.

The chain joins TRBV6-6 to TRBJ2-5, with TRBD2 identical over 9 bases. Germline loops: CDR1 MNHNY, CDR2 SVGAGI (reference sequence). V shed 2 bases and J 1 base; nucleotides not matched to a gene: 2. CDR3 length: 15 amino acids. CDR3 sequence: CASSYKRGVQETQYF. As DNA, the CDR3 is TGTGCCAGCAGTTACAAGCGGGGGGTCCAAGAGACCCAGTACTTC.

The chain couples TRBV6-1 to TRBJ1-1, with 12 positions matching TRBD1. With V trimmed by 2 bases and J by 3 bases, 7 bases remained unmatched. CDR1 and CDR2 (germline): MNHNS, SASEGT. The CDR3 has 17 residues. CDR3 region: CASSESFGTGGYTEAFF. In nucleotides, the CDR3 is TGTGCCAGCAGTGAATCATTTGGGACAGGGGGCTACACTGAAGCTTTCTTT.

CDR3 sequence: CAWSGTGTSWTDTQYF. Written as DNA, the CDR3 is TGTGCCTGGAGTGGGACCGGGACTAGTTGGACAGATACGCAGTATTTT. The rearrangement joins TRBV30 to TRBJ2-3; 8 bases fit TRBD2. The CDR3 spans 16 residues. Germline lookup yields CDR1 GTSNPN and CDR2 SVGIG (reference sequence). Trimming removed 1 base from V and 3 bases from J; junction bases left unmatched: 9.

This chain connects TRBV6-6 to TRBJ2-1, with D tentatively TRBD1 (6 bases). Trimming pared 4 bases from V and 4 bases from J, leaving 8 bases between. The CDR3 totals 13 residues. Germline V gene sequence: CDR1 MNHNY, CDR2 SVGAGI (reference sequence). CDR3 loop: CASSSQGYNEQFF. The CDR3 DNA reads TGTGCCAGCAGTTCACAGGGATACAATGAGCAGTTCTTC.

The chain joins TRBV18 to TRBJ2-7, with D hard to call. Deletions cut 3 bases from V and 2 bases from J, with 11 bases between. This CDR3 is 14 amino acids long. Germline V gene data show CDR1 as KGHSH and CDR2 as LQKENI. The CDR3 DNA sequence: TGTGCCAGCTCACCCAACGGCAGCCCCTACGAGCAGTACTTC. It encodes CASSPNGSPYEQYF.

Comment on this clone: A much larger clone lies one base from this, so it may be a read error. The CDR3 loop is CASSQDGGYEQYF. For the CDR3, the DNA is TGCGCCAGCAGCCAAGACGGGGGGTACGAGCAGTACTTC. The V and J genes are TRBV5-1 and TRBJ2-7, with 7 bases matching TRBD2. This CDR3 has 13 residues. V dropped 4 bases and J dropped 4; count of bases not matched to a gene: 5. The germline gives CDR1 SGHRS, CDR2 YFSETQ. Variable domain in full (rest from reference TRBV5-1 and TRBJ2-7): KAGVTQTPRYLIKTRGQQVTLSCSPISGHRSVSWYQQTPGQGLQFLFEYFSETQRNKGNFPGRFSGRQFSNSRSEMNVSTLELGDSALYLCASSQDGGYEQYFGPGTRLTVT.

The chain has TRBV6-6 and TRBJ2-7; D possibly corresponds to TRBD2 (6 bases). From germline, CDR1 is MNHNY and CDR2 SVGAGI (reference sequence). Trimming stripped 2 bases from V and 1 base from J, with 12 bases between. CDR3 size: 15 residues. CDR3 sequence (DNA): TGTGCCAGCAGTTACAGGGACGGGAGATCCTACGAGCAGTACTTC. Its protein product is CASSYRDGRSYEQYF.

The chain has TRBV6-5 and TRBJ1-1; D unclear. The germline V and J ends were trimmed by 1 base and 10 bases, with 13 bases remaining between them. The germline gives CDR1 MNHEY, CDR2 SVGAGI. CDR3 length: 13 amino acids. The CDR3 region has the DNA TGTGCCAGCAGTTACTTTGGGGAAGCAGGAGCTTTCTTT. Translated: CASSYFGEAGAFF.

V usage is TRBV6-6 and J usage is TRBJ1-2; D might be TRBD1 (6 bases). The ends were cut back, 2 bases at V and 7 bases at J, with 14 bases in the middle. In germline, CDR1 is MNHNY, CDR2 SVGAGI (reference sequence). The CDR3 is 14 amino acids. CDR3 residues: CASSYRAGAGGYTF. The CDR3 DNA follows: TGTGCCAGCAGTTACCGAGCAGGGGCGGGTGGCTACACCTTC.

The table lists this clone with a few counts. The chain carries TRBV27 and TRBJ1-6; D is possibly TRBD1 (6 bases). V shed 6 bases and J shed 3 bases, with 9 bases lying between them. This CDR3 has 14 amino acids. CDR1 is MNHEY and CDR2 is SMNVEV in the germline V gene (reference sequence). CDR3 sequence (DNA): TGTGCCAGCAGCTTAGGGGGCTATAATTCACCCCTCCACTTT. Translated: CASSLGGYNSPLHF.

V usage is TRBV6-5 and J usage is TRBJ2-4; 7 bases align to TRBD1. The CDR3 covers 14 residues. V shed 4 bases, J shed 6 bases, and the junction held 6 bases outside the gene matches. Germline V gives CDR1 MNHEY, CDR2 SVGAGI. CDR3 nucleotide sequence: TGTGCCAGCAGTTCGACAGGGACGGGAAACATTCAGTACTTC. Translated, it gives CASSSTGTGNIQYF.

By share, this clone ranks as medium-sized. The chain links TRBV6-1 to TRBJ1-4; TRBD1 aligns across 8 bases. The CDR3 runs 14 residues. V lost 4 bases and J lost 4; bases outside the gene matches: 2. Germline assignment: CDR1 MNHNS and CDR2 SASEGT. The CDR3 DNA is TGTGCCAGCAGTGGGGGACAGGTTAATGAAAAACTGTTTTTT. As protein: CASSGGQVNEKLFF.

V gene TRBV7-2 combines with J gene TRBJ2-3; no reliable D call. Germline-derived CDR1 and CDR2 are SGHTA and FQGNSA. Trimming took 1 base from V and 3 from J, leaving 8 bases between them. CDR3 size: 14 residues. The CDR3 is CASSLGVLTDTQYF. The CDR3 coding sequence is TGTGCCAGCAGCTTAGGGGTCTTAACAGATACGCAGTATTTT.

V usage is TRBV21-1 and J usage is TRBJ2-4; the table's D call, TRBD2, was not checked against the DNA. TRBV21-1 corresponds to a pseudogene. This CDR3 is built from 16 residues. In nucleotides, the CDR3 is TGTGCCAGCAGCGGAAGCGGGGTACTAGCCAAAAACATTCAGTACTTC. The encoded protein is CASSGSGVLAKNIQYF.

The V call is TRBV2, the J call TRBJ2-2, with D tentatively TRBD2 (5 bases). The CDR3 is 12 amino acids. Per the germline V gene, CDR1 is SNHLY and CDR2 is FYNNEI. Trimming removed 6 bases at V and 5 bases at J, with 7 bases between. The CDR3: CASRRETGELFF. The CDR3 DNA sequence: TGTGCCAGCAGGAGGGAAACCGGGGAGCTGTTTTTT.